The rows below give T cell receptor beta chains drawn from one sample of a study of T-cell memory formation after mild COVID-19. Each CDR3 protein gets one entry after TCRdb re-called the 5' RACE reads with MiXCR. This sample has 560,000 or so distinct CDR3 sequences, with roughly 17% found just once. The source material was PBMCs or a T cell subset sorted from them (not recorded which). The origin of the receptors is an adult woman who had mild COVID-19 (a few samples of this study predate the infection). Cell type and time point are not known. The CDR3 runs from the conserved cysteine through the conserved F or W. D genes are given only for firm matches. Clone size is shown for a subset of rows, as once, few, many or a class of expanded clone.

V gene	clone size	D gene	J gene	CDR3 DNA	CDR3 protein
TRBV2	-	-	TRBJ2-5	TGTGCCAGCACGAGGGGCGGTAGAAAAGAGACCCAGTACTTC	CASTRGGRKETQYF
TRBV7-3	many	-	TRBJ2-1	TGTGCCAGCAGCTTAGGGGGCCCACCCAATGAGCAGTTCTTC	CASSLGGPPNEQFF
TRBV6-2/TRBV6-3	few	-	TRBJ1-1	TGTGCCAGCACCTCCGTACCGGGACGTCAGGGCACTGAAGCTTTCTTT	CASTSVPGRQGTEAFF
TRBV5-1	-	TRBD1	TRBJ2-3	TGCGCCAGCAGCGTCCGGACAGGGCACACAGATACGCAGTATTTT	CASSVRTGHTDTQYF
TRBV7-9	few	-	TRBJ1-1	TGTGCCAGCAGCTTAGCGCGACTGGCTGAAGTTTTCTTT	CASSLARLAEVFF
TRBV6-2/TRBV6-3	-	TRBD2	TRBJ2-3	TGTGCCAGCACTCCACGGCGGGGGGCGGGCACAGATACGCAGTATTTT	CASTPRRGAGTDTQYF
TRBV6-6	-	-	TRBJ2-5	TGTGCCAGCAGTCTCCCCTCTTTGGGGGAAGAGACCCAGTACTTC	CASSLPSLGEETQYF
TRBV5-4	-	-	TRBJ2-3	TGTGCCAGCAGACCTCCTGGGTTGGGGTCGCATAGCACAGATACGCAGTATTTT	CASRPPGLGSHSTDTQYF
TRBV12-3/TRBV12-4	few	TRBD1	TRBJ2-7	TGTGCCAGCAGTTCACAGGGGACCTACGAGCAGTACTTC	CASSSQGTYEQYF
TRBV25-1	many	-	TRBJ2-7	TGTGCCAGCAGTGAAGGGATCGAGCAGTACTTC	CASSEGIEQYF
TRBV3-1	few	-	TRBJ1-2	TGTGCCAGCAGCCAAGAGATCCAGGGGAGGTATGGCTACACCTTC	CASSQEIQGRYGYTF
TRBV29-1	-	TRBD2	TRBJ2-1	TGCAGCGTTCCCGGACTAGCGGGAGGCCCTCACCTCTACAATGAGCAGTTCTTC	CSVPGLAGGPHLYNEQFF
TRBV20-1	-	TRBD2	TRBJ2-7	TGCAGTGCTAGCGGGGGGAACTACGAGCAGTACTTC	CSASGGNYEQYF
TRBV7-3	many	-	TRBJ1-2	TGTGCCAGCAGCGCCAACGGGGTTGGCTACACCTTC	CASSANGVGYTF
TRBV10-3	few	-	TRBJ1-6	TGTGCCATCAGTGAGTCTGGGACGCCAAATTCACCCCTCCACTTT	CAISESGTPNSPLHF
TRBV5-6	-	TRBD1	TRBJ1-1	TGTGCCAGCAGCGTCAACAGGGGCAGGGCTGAAGCTTTCTTT	CASSVNRGRAEAFF
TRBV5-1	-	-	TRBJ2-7	TGCGCCAGCAGCTTATACCGGGACACGATTACCTACGAGCAGTACTTC	CASSLYRDTITYEQYF
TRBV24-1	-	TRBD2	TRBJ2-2	TGTGCCACCAGTGACCTAGCGGGGGAGAACACCGGGGAGCTGTTTTTT	CATSDLAGENTGELFF
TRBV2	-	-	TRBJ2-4	TGTGCCAGCAGTGAAACGGTAGTCTACGGCATTCAGTACTTC	CASSETVVYGIQYF
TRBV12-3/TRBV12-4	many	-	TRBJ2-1	TGTGCCAGCAGACCCCTAGGCGAGAATGAGCAGTTCTTC	CASRPLGENEQFF
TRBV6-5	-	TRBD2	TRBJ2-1	TGTGCCAGCAGTTACGCTGCCCCGGGACTAGCGGGAGGAGACTACAATGAGCAGTTCTTC	CASSYAAPGLAGGDYNEQFF
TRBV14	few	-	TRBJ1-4	TGTGCCAGCAGCCAAGCGGGGGCTCCTAATGAAAAACTGTTTTTT	CASSQAGAPNEKLFF
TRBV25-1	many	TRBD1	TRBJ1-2	TGTGCCAGCAGTGAAGGGATGACAGGGGGCTATGGCTACACCTTC	CASSEGMTGGYGYTF
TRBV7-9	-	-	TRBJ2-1	TGTGCCAGCAGCCCTAGTTGGACAGTGAATGAGCAGTTCTTC	CASSPSWTVNEQFF
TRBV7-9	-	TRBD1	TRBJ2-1	TGTGCCAGCGTGACCGGGACAGGGAGGACGGATGAGCAGTTCTTC	CASVTGTGRTDEQFF